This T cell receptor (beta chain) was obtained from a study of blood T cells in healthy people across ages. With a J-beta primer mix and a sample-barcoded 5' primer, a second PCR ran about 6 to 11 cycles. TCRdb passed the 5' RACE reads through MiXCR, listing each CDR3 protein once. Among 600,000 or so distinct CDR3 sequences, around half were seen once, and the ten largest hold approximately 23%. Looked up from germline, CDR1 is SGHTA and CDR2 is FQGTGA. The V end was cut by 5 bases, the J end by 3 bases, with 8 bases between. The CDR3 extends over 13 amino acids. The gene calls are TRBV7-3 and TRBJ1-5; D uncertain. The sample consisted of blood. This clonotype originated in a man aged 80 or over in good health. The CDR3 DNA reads TGTGCCAGCAGCGTCGAACTCAATCAGCCCCAGCATTTT. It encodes CASSVELNQPQHF.